This T cell receptor (beta chain) was documented in a study of cytomegalovirus exposure and HLA in healthy donors (dated by TCRdb to 2016 to 2017). In the study overall: According to an earlier analysis of a few hundred of the donors, about 170 million T cells yielded 117 million unique TCR beta sequences and approximately 280 Gb of sequence data. To decide whether each TCR beta V gene segment behaved as functional or pseudogenic, an earlier analysis of over 500 of the donors relied on high-throughput TCR beta sequencing. Genome-wide SNP genotypes for about three fifths of the roughly 670 donors were used in a later genetic analysis, which treated that subset as a discovery cohort. Typing coverage varied by locus: roughly 620-640 donors for A, B, C, DRB1 and DQB1; approximately 500 for DQA1; nearly 610 for DPA1; 450 to 480 for DPB1. Among the roughly 370 genotyped donors, more than 70% belonged to the genetic ancestry cluster associated with self-reported Caucasian donors. Both class I and class II loci were covered by HLA typing, at four-digit resolution. Along with the roughly 610-subject first cohort, a separate validation cohort of approximately 110 different subjects was used. Every discovery cohort repertoire had been produced on one sequencing platform. Roughly 310 gigabases of sequencing data and tens of millions of unique TCR sequences were included in an early release covering about 700 HLA-typed donors. Alongside the repertoire data, information on donor age, sex, ethnicity and CMV serostatus was compiled. The study aimed to test whether cataloging public T cell receptors could reveal signatures of past pathogen exposure. The later analysis used no new phenotypic data to find candidate immune exposures, relying instead on TCR beta sequences and their occurrence across donors. In a later analysis, previously published TCR beta repertoires from 666 donors were re-analyzed and high-resolution HLA genotyping was added so that TCR occurrence patterns could be studied. The study used immunosequencing to profile the T cell repertoires of 666 subjects and linked those repertoires to cytomegalovirus serostatus. Among a few hundred genotyped donors of the cohort, an average of approximately 240,000 unique TCR beta nucleotide sequences were sequenced per donor, roughly 20% of them non-productive. Because of strong linkage in the cohort, roughly five DR-DQ haplotypes were treated as single units for association and clustering. To predict cytomegalovirus infection status, the study brought together high-throughput TCR immunosequencing, statistical association of individual TCRs with disease status, and machine learning.

The cohort consisted of more than 650 healthy bone marrow donors. At the time of sampling, all cohort members were nominally healthy, though unrecorded immune exposures were likely present. The donor tested CMV seronegative and was one of the 352 seronegative cohort members. A peripheral blood sample was collected from each donor, and TCR beta sequencing was performed on peripheral blood mononuclear cells. The Qiagen DNeasy Blood Extraction Kit was used to extract genomic DNA from the blood cell samples. Study-wide conclusions, independent of this receptor: A later genetic analysis associated a missense DCLRE1C variant with V-gene and J-gene trimming of TCR beta chains, and an independent cohort replicated the association. A further reported finding was that TCR beta sequences accurately predicted the HLA-A and HLA-B alleles for most subjects in the first cohort. Because the 87-base-pair reads could not distinguish some IMGT-functional V segments, including TRBV6-2 and TRBV6-3, those segments were excluded. Most TCR sequences were observed very rarely across donors, whereas some public TCRs were present in many individuals. Correlated functional status among segregating V segments might be attributable to linkage disequilibrium, but an unknown experimental factor could not be ruled out. In a later analysis, about 16,000 TCR beta sequences were associated with specific HLA alleles at a false discovery rate of 0.05. The authors suggested that the approach could potentially be generalized to other disease states and immunological phenotypes. Several of the top co-occurrence clusters appeared to be linked to parvovirus B19, influenza, CMV and Epstein-Barr virus, according to a later analysis. Compared with the approximately 670-donor mean, donors in an Asian-associated ancestry cluster had fewer N-insertions in productive TCRs, according to a later genetic analysis. A later analysis found that HLA-associated TCR beta chains were more clonally expanded and had lower generation probabilities than equally common non-associated chains. For the cohort, immune exposure information was limited to CMV serostatus. A later analysis found that TCR association rates varied across HLA loci, with DRB1 alleles showing the most associated TCRs and HLA-C alleles the fewest. Strong co-occurrence of HLA alleles, especially DR and DQ, made assigning TCR associations to individual alleles difficult. In an earlier analysis of about 550 of the donors, most TCR beta V segments were observed in productive rearrangements about 87% or about 30% of the time, broadly matching IMGT annotations. Presence/absence analyses assumed roughly uniform sequencing depth across donors, an assumption that may not hold. This cohort had only TCR beta chains sequenced, and the lack of alpha or paired-chain data limited which features could be detected. Cytomegalovirus status was reported to be diagnosed by the classifier with high specificity and sensitivity in both the original and validation cohorts. A few of the identified cytomegalovirus-associated TCR beta chains were confirmed in vitro to be specific for cytomegalovirus antigens. A later analysis found that most CMV-associated TCR beta chains appeared HLA-restricted, with HLA associations seemingly driven largely by CMV exposure. The earlier analysis of some 560 of the donors excluded 15 to 20 rarely observed V segments, including chromosome 9 orphons, because counts were too low. Because some donors lacked HLA typing at each locus, the association tests relied only on the typed subset. A cluster of highly shared sequence variants was judged likely to represent a technical artifact of the sequencing pipeline. In the study, around 150 TCR beta chains were listed as associated with cytomegalovirus.

Libraries were constructed by the immunoSEQ multiplex PCR assay. For the multiplex PCR, a mixture combining 60 forward primers for TCR Vbeta segments and 13 reverse primers for TCR Jbeta segments was used. A multiplex PCR assay on genomic DNA amplified the CDR3 region of rearranged TCR beta genes. Amplified TCR beta libraries were sequenced as 87-base-pair reads on the Illumina HiSeq System. On the study's bioinformatics: A later analysis counted tens of millions of unique TCR beta chains across the 500 to 850 repertoires, and roughly 11 million of these chains were shared by at least two donors. Raw reads were error-corrected and collapsed into unique sequences by a nearest-neighbor algorithm in which closely related sequences were merged to remove PCR and sequencing errors. V, D and J gene segments were assigned by aligning CDR3 sequences to IMGT reference sequences. For a sequence to be retained, at least a six-nucleotide match to both a V gene segment and a J gene segment was required. A rearrangement was called productive if the CDR3 had no stop codons and remained in frame with V and J, and every other rearrangement was called non-productive. CDR3 was defined according to IMGT convention as the region running from the second conserved V-encoded cysteine to the conserved J-encoded phenylalanine. The earlier analysis of about 640 of the donors excluded any sequence lacking an unambiguous match to a single V gene segment. In an earlier analysis of several hundred of the donors, V segments were called functional above 56.7% productive rearrangements and were called segregating when the between-donor standard deviation exceeded 5%. A statistical classification framework was built to diagnose cytomegalovirus status from the catalog of TCR beta chain sequences. V and J gene assignment, in a later analysis, came from comparing TCR nucleotide sequences with IMGT/GENE-DB human TR gene sequences. Using the TCRdist pipeline, a later analysis assigned CDR3 sequences along with most-parsimonious VDJ recombination scenarios. A later analysis defined each TCR beta chain by its CDR3 amino acid sequence plus V-gene family, and excluded reads lacking a unique V-gene family. To address suspected cross-contamination and a sequencing artifact, a later analysis removed a few hundred highly shared, low-generation-probability nucleotide sequences. In a later analysis, a clonal expansion index for each public chain was calculated from normalized within-repertoire ranks of inferred template counts. Generation probabilities in a later analysis came from a VDJ recombination model fitted to out-of-frame rearrangements, and those results were checked against IGoR. Hypergeometric tests were used in a later analysis to score TCR-TCR, TCR-HLA and TCR-CMV co-occurrence, with a repertoire-size bias correction applied to the TCR pairs. A later analysis estimated false discovery rates by permuting HLA or CMV assignments 20 times. In a later analysis, co-occurring TCRs were grouped using DBSCAN, and TCRdist sequence similarity was added for clustering within HLA-allele-positive subsets. Repertoires with fewer than 30,000 or more than 120,000 public chains, plus five repertoires with anomalous nucleotide sharing, were excluded from co-occurrence clustering. This immuneACCESS table, as held by TCRdb, lists in-frame sequences with V and J called but not all clones. Of the missing ones, under half trace to an unresolved V gene in checked studies; the others have no known cause. V and J calls and clone size are given by that table; D and trimming were obtained from the DNA. The sample table holds around 150,000 clones, of which about four fifths were seen once. 1.1% of the sample is taken by the ten largest.

V trim: 4 bases; J trim: 1 base; unmatched bases: 10. Based on the germline V gene, the CDR1 and CDR2 sequences are ENHRY and SYGVKD. The CDR3 runs 19 residues from the cysteine to the phenylalanine. Of the read, only the CDR3 DNA is kept; its 57 bases are in frame from base 1. As to this clone: No antigen is known for it. Qualities for individual bases were not recorded, and no much larger clone is one base off.

The sequenced sample consisted of PBMCs. Recombination connected TRBV10-3 to TRBJ2-5; 15 bases in the middle match TRBD2. The TCR was taken from a male donor in good health and CMV-seronegative. The DNA sequence reads TGTGCCATCAGTGCCTCCACGGGACTAGCGGGGGGTGTCCAAGAGACCCAGTACTTC. Protein translation: CAISASTGLAGGVQETQYF.